Each of the 2 T cell receptor beta chains below was sequenced from the same sample in a study of blood T cells in healthy people across ages. A second about 6 to 12 cycle PCR used barcoded and J-beta primers. One entry per CDR3 protein results from TCRdb running MiXCR on the 5' RACE reads. The table shows hundreds of thousands of distinct CDR3 sequences, with 35% to 40% occurring only once. Sequenced input: blood. All receptors derive from a man aged 18 to 35 in good health.

The rearrangement links TRBV6-5 to TRBJ1-2; D gene uncertain. Germline-derived CDR1 and CDR2 are MNHEY and SVGAGI. V dropped 0 bases and J dropped 3 bases, with 11 bases sitting between them. The CDR3 loop spans 15 amino acids. The CDR3 loop is CASSYSSPGHYGYTF. The CDR3 DNA is TGTGCCAGCAGTTACTCGTCCCCCGGCCACTATGGCTACACCTTC.

This clonotype turned up a few times. The rearrangement uses TRBV7-2 and TRBJ2-5; 10 nucleotides align to TRBD2. Germline CDR1 SGHTA, CDR2 FQGNSA. The CDR3 has 13 residues. With 4 bases clipped from V and 11 bases from J, the junction kept 7 bases outside the gene matches. The CDR3 bases are TGTGCCAGCAGCTCCCTAGCGGGGGCTGAGCAGTACTTC. It is translated as CASSSLAGAEQYF.